The 22 T cell receptor beta chains reported below all come from one sample, sequenced in a study of human T cells and chemical hapten exposure. Time point in this sample: pre-sensitization, week 0. Treatment specified: therapeutic diphenylcyclopropenone sensitization with weekly scalp DPC. TCRdb reprocessed the RACE reads via MiXCR and lists one record per CDR3 protein. The sample includes roughly 38,000 distinct CDR3 sequences, 7.5% to 8% of them seen just once. Source: whole blood, taken in connection with sensitization to the hapten diphenylcyclopropenone (DPC). Every receptor here comes from a woman in her fifties or sixties with alopecia areata. Some clones in this sample may be carry-over from other donors' samples.

This clonotype was observed a handful of times. This chain connects TRBV12-3 or TRBV12-4 to TRBJ2-6; D gene uncertain. This CDR3 region has 15 residues. V lost 6 bases and J lost 4, with 13 bases in between. CDR3 nucleotide sequence: TGTGCCAGCAGCCAGACTCCAACCGGGGCCAACGTCCTGACTTTC. Translated: CASSQTPTGANVLTF.

The genes are TRBV5-5 and TRBJ1-2, with unresolved D. This CDR3 is built from 14 residues. The V end lost 0 bases, the J end lost 4 bases, and 10 bases lay between the germline ends. CDR1 is SGHKS, CDR2 YYEKEE, per germline (reference sequence). The CDR3 protein is CASSLDPEPYGYTF. The CDR3 region has the DNA TGTGCCAGCAGCTTGGATCCGGAGCCCTATGGCTACACCTTC.

This clonotype was detected ten times or more. This sequence joins TRBV12-3 or TRBV12-4 and TRBJ1-1; D gene uncertain. The CDR3 length is 14 residues. Trimming shortened V by 5 bases and J by 0 bases, and 10 bases separated the two germline ends. The CDR3 protein is CASSGLIMNTEAFF. The DNA of the CDR3 is TGTGCCAGCAGTGGACTGATAATGAACACTGAAGCTTTCTTT.

Ten or more counts support this clonotype. Written as DNA, the CDR3 is TGCAGCGTTGAATCGGACAGGGACCACAATGAGCAGTTCTTC. It is translated as CSVESDRDHNEQFF. The chain links TRBV29-1 to TRBJ2-1; 8 bases fit TRBD1. Germline CDR1 is SQVTM and CDR2 is ANQGSEA. After removal of 2 bases from V and 5 bases from J, the junction contained 5 bases not matched to a gene. The CDR3 consists of 14 residues.

This clonotype was found many times. The chain links TRBV28 to TRBJ1-1, with D unresolved. The germline gives CDR1 MDHEN, CDR2 SYDVKM. Trimming removed 5 bases from V and 3 bases from J, with 13 bases in between. The CDR3 is 14 residues long. CDR3 DNA: TGTGCCAGCAGTAAGAGCGGTGGATACACTGAAGCTTTCTTT. Encoded protein: CASSKSGGYTEAFF. The complete variable domain, with remaining parts taken from reference TRBV28 and TRBJ1-1, reads DVKVTQSSRYLVKRTGEKVFLECVQDMDHENMFWYRQDPGLGLRLIYFSYDVKMKEKGDIPEGYSVSREKKERFSLILESASTNQTSMYLCASSKSGGYTEAFFGQGTRLTVV.

The chain couples TRBV6-1 to TRBJ2-2; weak D call: TRBD1 (6 bases). The CDR3 length is 16 residues. Deletions cut 6 bases from V and 3 bases from J, with 17 bases between. Germline CDR1 is MNHNS and CDR2 is SASEGT. The CDR3 region is CASRSQGSLDTGELFF. For the CDR3, the DNA is TGTGCCAGCAGGTCACAGGGAAGCTTGGACACCGGGGAGCTGTTTTTT.

The chain is built from TRBV7-8 and TRBJ2-7; TRBD2 matches at 9 bases. The CDR3 is made up of 17 amino acids. Germline lookup yields CDR1 SGHVS and CDR2 FQNEAQ. Germline trimming cut 4 bases from V and 2 bases from J; bases unmatched to any gene: 12. CDR3 amino acids: CASSSPGGTSRPYEQYF. The DNA for the CDR3 is TGTGCCAGCAGCTCCCCGGGGGGGACTAGCAGACCCTACGAGCAGTACTTC.

This clonotype has a count of ten or more. This chain joins TRBV29-1 and TRBJ1-5, with 10 bases lining up with TRBD1. There are 14 residues in the CDR3. The trim removed 6 bases at V and 7 bases at J, leaving 9 bases unmatched. Germline V gives CDR1 SQVTM, CDR2 ANQGSEA. CDR3 DNA sequence: TGCAGCGTCCTCTCGGGGGACAGGGGACAGCCCCAGCATTTT. Protein: CSVLSGDRGQPQHF. Filled out from reference TRBV29-1 and TRBJ1-5, the complete variable domain reads SAVISQKPSRDICQRGTSLTIQCQVDSQVTMMFWYRQQPGQSLTLIATANQGSEATYESGFVIDKFPISRPNLTFSTLTVSNMSPEDSSIYLCSVLSGDRGQPQHFGDGTRLSIL.

This clonotype came up many times. The genes are TRBV29-1 and TRBJ2-5; 7 bases match TRBD2. The CDR3 is 13 amino acids. Germline V CDR1 and CDR2: SQVTM, ANQGSEA. The V segment lost 5 bases and the J segment 3 bases; nucleotides outside the gene matches: 6. DNA of the CDR3: TGCAGCGTTCCCGGACTAGTCGAAGAGACCCAGTACTTC. It is translated as CSVPGLVEETQYF.

This clonotype was recorded at least ten times. The chain uses TRBV3-1 and TRBJ1-1; D might be TRBD1 (6 bases). The CDR3 consists of 13 residues. With 8 bases removed from V and 5 bases from J, the gap between germline ends came to 15 bases. CDR1 and CDR2 from the germline V gene are LGHDT and YNNKEL (reference sequence). The CDR3 reads CASGRGLGTEAFF. For the CDR3, the DNA is TGTGCCAGCGGCAGGGGTCTTGGGACTGAAGCTTTCTTT.

This clonotype showed up just a few times. V and J are TRBV5-1 and TRBJ1-2; possible D gene TRBD1, 5 bases. Germline-derived CDR1 and CDR2 are SGHRS and YFSETQ. The V and J ends lost 4 bases and 6 bases respectively, with 16 bases between them. The CDR3 spans 14 residues. This CDR3 reads CASSPGEPTDGYTF. The DNA for the CDR3 is TGCGCCAGCAGCCCGGGGGAGCCTACTGATGGCTACACCTTC.

This clonotype was seen ten or more times. The chain has TRBV27 and TRBJ2-5; D not resolved. CDR3 length: 16 residues. Germline assignment: CDR1 MNHEY and CDR2 SMNVEV (reference sequence). V gave up 4 bases and J gave up 5 bases, with 20 bases separating them. The DNA of the CDR3 is TGTGCCAGCAGTTCGGCCCCTGCAGCCGCCAGGGAGACCCAGTACTTC. Protein product: CASSSAPAAARETQYF.

The V gene is TRBV11-2, the J gene TRBJ2-5; TRBD1 is a possible D gene (5 bases). Germline values: CDR1 SGHAT, CDR2 FQNNGV. Trimming took off 5 bases at V and 2 bases at J, with 6 bases between the two ends. The CDR3 is 12 residues long. In nucleotides, the CDR3 is TGTGCCAGCAGCCAGGGACAAGAGACCCAGTACTTC. Amino acids: CASSQGQETQYF.

This clonotype was found many times. The J gene is TRBJ2-5, the V gene TRBV11-2, with D unclear. Trimming removed 4 bases at V and 5 bases at J, with 14 bases between. The CDR3 is 14 amino acids. Germline assignment: CDR1 SGHAT and CDR2 FQNNGV. CDR3 loop: CASSSSHGRETQYF. Written as DNA, the CDR3 is TGTGCCAGCAGCTCGTCCCATGGTCGGGAGACCCAGTACTTC.

This clonotype was counted at least ten times. The rearrangement links TRBV3-1 to TRBJ1-2, with D perhaps matching TRBD1 (6 bases). Per germline, CDR1 LGHDT and CDR2 YNNKEL (reference sequence). Deletions cut 0 bases from V and 6 bases from J, with 11 bases between. The CDR3 contains 14 residues. CDR3 region: CASSQEYRVHGYTF. CDR3 nucleotide sequence: TGTGCCAGCAGCCAAGAGTACAGGGTCCATGGCTACACCTTC.

This clonotype has ten or more counts. The V gene is TRBV5-1, the J gene TRBJ1-5; D remains unclear. Trimming took 0 bases from V and 9 from J, leaving 10 bases between them. Germline CDR1 reads SGHRS; CDR2 reads YFSETQ. The CDR3 consists of 13 residues. The DNA for the CDR3 is TGCGCCAGCAGCTTGGTCGTGGAGGGGCCCCAGCATTTT. Its translation: CASSLVVEGPQHF. Full variable domain (outside the CDR3, taken from reference TRBV5-1 and TRBJ1-5): KAGVTQTPRYLIKTRGQQVTLSCSPISGHRSVSWYQQTPGQGLQFLFEYFSETQRNKGNFPGRFSGRQFSNSRSEMNVSTLELGDSALYLCASSLVVEGPQHFGDGTRLSIL.

This clonotype came up a few times. The chain recombines TRBV7-2 with TRBJ1-1, with a weak D call TRBD1 (5 bases). V was clipped by 6 bases and J by 8 bases, with 16 bases between them. This CDR3 contains 13 residues. Germline CDR1 SGHTA, CDR2 FQGNSA. CDR3 sequence reads: CASRIGVAGEAFF. CDR3 nucleotides: TGTGCCAGCAGGATAGGGGTTGCTGGGGAAGCTTTCTTT.

This clonotype was observed many times. The J gene is TRBJ2-1, the V gene TRBV28, with TRBD2 matching 9 bases. Germline CDR1 reads MDHEN; CDR2 reads SYDVKM. With V trimmed by 7 bases and J by 2 bases, 9 bases remained unmatched. This CDR3 contains 16 residues. CDR3 in DNA: TGTGCCAGCAACCCGGATAGCGGGGGTCCCTACAATGAGCAGTTCTTC. Encoded protein: CASNPDSGGPYNEQFF.

The table lists this clonotype with many counts. The J gene is TRBJ2-2, the V gene TRBV27; 8 nucleotides line up with TRBD2. V was pared by 5 bases and J by 4 bases, with 18 bases of the junction left unmatched. This CDR3 has 19 residues. Germline assignment: CDR1 MNHEY and CDR2 SMNVEV (reference sequence). In nucleotides, the CDR3 is TGTGCCAGCAGTCCGCGGACAGCCTCATTAGCGGGATTCACCGGGGAGCTGTTTTTT. Translated: CASSPRTASLAGFTGELFF.

This clonotype was picked up a small number of times. CDR3 nucleotide sequence: TGCGCCAGCAGCCGTATGGTGGGGTCGGCCCAAGAGACCCAGTACTTC. Its protein product is CASSRMVGSAQETQYF. The V call is TRBV5-1, the J call TRBJ2-5; D unclear. Trimming stripped 4 bases from V and 1 base from J, with 17 bases between. This CDR3 has 16 amino acids. CDR1 SGHRS and CDR2 YFSETQ come from the germline V gene.

This clonotype was seen ten or more times. This chain joins TRBV12-5 and TRBJ1-1; D ambiguous. The CDR3 contains 12 residues. Trimming stripped 5 bases from V and 8 bases from J, with 12 bases between. CDR1 is LGHNT and CDR2 is FRNRAP in the germline V gene. CDR3 sequence (DNA): TGTGCTAGTGGTCCGCTAGCTGGGGAAGCTTTCTTT. This sequence encodes CASGPLAGEAFF.

The sample holds many counts of this clonotype. This rearrangement joins TRBV12-3 or TRBV12-4 to TRBJ1-2; tentatively, D is TRBD1 (6 bases). The CDR3 extends over 15 amino acids. V lost 5 bases and J 6 bases, leaving 19 bases between the germline ends. CDR3 sequence: CASSAQLGQGNGYTF. The CDR3 DNA follows: TGTGCCAGCAGTGCCCAGCTTGGGCAGGGGAATGGCTACACCTTC.